These 3 T cell receptor beta chains share one sample of origin, sequenced in a study of vaccination effects on CD4 cells after COVID-19. Antigens for these TCRs are unknown. Measured with immunoSEQ multiplex PCR; TCRdb has only the in-frame clones, and not every one. The profile shows 73,000 or so clones, around 79% of them singletons. ViraFEST used viral peptide pools to expand antigen-specific CD4+ T cells before sequencing. Scientists isolated CD4+ T cells after a roughly 10-day culture period ended. The study found no prior SARS-CoV-2 infection in the vaccine recipients, who tested negative for nucleocapsid antibodies. Sequences were derived from CD4+ T cells from PBMCs cultured with SARS-CoV-2 spike peptides, sampled before COVID-19 vaccination. The receptors stem from a human donor who received a COVID-19 vaccine.

V gene TRBV7-9 combines with J gene TRBJ1-4; TRBD1 aligns across 10 bases. Germline CDR1 is SEHNR and CDR2 is FQNEAQ (reference sequence). J lost 5 bases, V lost 5 bases, and 11 bases had no gene match. The CDR3 has 17 residues. CDR3 nucleotide sequence: TGTGCCAGCAGCCTATTATCCCGACAGGGGGCGAATGAAAAACTGTTTTTT. It translates to CASSLLSRQGANEKLFF.

V and J are TRBV5-6 and TRBJ2-3, with 8 bases identical to TRBD1. V was clipped by 0 bases and J by 4 bases; unmatched bases: 1. In germline, CDR1 is SGHDT, CDR2 YYEEEE. The CDR3 loop spans 14 amino acids. In DNA, the CDR3 is TGTGCCAGCAGCTTGGGACAGGGGTCAGATACGCAGTATTTT. It yields the protein CASSLGQGSDTQYF.

J is TRBJ1-2 and V is TRBV6-5; no reliable D call. Germline V lookup: CDR1 MNHEY, CDR2 SVGAGI. The CDR3 totals 11 residues. The V gene lost 1 base and the J gene lost 7 bases, with 4 bases spanning the gap. The CDR3 region has the DNA TGTGCCAGCAGTTACTTAGGTGGCTACACCTTC. This translates into CASSYLGGYTF.